What follows is one TCR beta chain and its context. Its antigen is not known. This record comes from a study of cytomegalovirus exposure and HLA in healthy donors. As for the study in general: For the approximately 400 genotyped donors, about 79% fell within the Caucasian-associated ancestry cluster. General observations from the study: Highly shared variants forming one cluster were likely a sequencing artifact. High sensitivity and specificity were reportedly achieved when the classifier diagnosed cytomegalovirus status. One variant, a missense change in DCLRE1C, was linked in a later analysis to TCR beta V- and J-gene trimming.

It was with 60 Vbeta and 13 Jbeta primers that the PCR ran. Libraries were prepared by immunoSEQ multiplex PCR; TCRdb keeps only in-frame clonotypes and omits some of them. Of 130,000 or so clones listed, around 8.5% are singletons. The CDR3 covers 13 residues. The germline V gene encodes CDR1 SNHLY and CDR2 FYNNEI. V lost 8 bases and J 1 base, leaving 11 bases between the germline ends. The clonotype comes from a man between 40 and 49 years old in good health and CMV-seronegative. The sequencing input was PBMCs. The chain links TRBV2 to TRBJ1-1; unclear D gene. For the CDR3, the DNA is TGTGCCAGCTGTCGGCGACAGAACACTGAAGCTTTCTTT. This translates into CASCRRQNTEAFF.